The clone carrying this T cell receptor beta chain was detected only a few times. The target antigen is unknown. TCRdb independently ran MiXCR on the RT-PCR reads; one entry per CDR3 protein. The table includes 700,000 to 800,000 distinct CDR3 sequences, about 18% detected once. This specimen belongs to a study of response to subunit inactivated influenza vaccine. Findings and limits, study-wide: After each seasonal influenza vaccination, few new T cells are recruited, the authors suggested.

This TCR derives from a man in his fifties or sixties who received an inactivated influenza vaccine. The material sequenced was PBMCs from blood, taken around 5 days after vaccination.

The CDR3 reads CASSSRGRAGGPQWTGELFF. CDR3 nucleotides: TGTGCCAGCAGCTCCCGGGGTCGAGCGGGGGGGCCACAATGGACCGGGGAGCTGTTTTTT. This chain connects TRBV11-2 to TRBJ2-2; the match to TRBD2 covers 10 bases. In germline, CDR1 is SGHAT, CDR2 FQNNGV. The CDR3 is 20 amino acids. With 4 bases clipped from V and 5 bases from J, the junction kept 19 bases outside the gene matches.